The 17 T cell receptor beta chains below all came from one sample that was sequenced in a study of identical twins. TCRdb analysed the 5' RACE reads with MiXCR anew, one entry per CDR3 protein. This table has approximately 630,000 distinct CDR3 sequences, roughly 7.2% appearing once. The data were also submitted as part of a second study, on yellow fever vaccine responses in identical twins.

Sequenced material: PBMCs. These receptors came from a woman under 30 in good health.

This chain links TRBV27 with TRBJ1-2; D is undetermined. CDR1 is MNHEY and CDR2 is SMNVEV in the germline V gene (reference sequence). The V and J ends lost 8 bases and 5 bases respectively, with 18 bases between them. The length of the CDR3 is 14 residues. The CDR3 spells CASGRASAEYGYTF. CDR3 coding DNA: TGTGCCAGCGGCCGGGCCTCCGCCGAGTATGGCTACACCTTC.

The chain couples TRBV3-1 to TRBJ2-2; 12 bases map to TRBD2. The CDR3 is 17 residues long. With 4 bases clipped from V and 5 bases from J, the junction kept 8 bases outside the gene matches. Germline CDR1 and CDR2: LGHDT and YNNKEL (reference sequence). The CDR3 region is CASSLTSGGRRTGELFF. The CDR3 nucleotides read TGTGCCAGCAGCCTGACTAGCGGGGGCCGGAGAACCGGGGAGCTGTTTTTT.

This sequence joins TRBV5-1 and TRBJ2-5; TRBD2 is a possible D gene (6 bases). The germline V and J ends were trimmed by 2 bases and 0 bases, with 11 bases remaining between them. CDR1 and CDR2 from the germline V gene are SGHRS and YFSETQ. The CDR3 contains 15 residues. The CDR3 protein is CASSFLPSDQETQYF. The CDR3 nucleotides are TGCGCCAGCAGCTTTCTGCCTAGCGACCAAGAGACCCAGTACTTC. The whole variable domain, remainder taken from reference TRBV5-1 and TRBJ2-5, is KAGVTQTPRYLIKTRGQQVTLSCSPISGHRSVSWYQQTPGQGLQFLFEYFSETQRNKGNFPGRFSGRQFSNSRSEMNVSTLELGDSALYLCASSFLPSDQETQYFGPGTRLLVL.

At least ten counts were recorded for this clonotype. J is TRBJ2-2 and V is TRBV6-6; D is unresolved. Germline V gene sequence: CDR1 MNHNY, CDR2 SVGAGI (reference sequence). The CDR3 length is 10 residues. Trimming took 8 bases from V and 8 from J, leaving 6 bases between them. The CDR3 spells CASGSGELFF. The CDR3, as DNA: TGTGCCAGCGGCTCGGGGGAGCTGTTTTTT.

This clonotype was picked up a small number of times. The CDR3 nucleotides read TGTGCCAGCAGCGCACAGGAGGGATCACCCCTCCACTTT. It specifies CASSAQEGSPLHF. This chain connects TRBV7-7 to TRBJ1-6; tentative D call: TRBD1 (5 bases). V was clipped by 5 bases and J by 10 bases, with 12 bases between them. The CDR3 consists of 13 residues. The germline gives CDR1 SSHAT, CDR2 FNYEAQ (reference sequence).

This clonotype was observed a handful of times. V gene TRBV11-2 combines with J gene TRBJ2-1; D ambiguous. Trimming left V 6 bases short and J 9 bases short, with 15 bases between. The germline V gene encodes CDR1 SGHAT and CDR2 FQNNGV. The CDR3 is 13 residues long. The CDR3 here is CASRALARREQFF. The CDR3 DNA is TGTGCCAGCAGGGCGCTCGCTAGGCGTGAGCAGTTCTTC.

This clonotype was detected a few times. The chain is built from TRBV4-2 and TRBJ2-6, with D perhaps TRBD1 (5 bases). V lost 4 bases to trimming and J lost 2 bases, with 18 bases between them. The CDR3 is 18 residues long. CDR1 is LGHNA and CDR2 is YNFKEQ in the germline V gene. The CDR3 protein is CASSPHEVRVAGANVLTF. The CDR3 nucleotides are TGTGCCAGCAGCCCCCATGAAGTCAGGGTTGCTGGGGCCAACGTCCTGACTTTC.

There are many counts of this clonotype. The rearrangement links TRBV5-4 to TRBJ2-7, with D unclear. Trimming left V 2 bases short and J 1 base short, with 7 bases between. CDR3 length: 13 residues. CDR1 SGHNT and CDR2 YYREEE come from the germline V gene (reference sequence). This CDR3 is CASSFQVSYEQYF. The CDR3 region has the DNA TGTGCCAGCAGCTTTCAGGTTTCCTACGAGCAGTACTTC.

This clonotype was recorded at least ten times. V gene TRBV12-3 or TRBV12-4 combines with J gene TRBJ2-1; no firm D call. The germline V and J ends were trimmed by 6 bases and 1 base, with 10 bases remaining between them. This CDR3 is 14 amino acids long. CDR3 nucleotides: TGTGCCAGCAGCCTGTGGGCTTCCTACAATGAGCAGTTCTTC. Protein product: CASSLWASYNEQFF.

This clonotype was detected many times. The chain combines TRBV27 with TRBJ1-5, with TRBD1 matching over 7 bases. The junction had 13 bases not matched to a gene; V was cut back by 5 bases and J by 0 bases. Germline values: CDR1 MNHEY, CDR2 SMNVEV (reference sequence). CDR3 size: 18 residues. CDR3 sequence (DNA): TGTGCCAGCAGTGCCACCCCCCCGGGACAGTATAGCAATCAGCCCCAGCATTTT. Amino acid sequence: CASSATPPGQYSNQPQHF.

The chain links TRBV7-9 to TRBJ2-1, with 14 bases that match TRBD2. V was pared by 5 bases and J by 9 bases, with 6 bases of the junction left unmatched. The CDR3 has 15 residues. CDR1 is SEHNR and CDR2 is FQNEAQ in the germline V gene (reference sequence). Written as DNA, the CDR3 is TGTGCCAGCAGCCCTGGGACTAGCGGGAGTCTTGAGCAGTTCTTC. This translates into CASSPGTSGSLEQFF.

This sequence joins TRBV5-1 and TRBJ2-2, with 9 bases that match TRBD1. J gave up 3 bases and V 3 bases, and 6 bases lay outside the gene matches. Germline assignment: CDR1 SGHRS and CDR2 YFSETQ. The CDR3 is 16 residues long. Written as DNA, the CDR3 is TGCGCCAGCAGCTCGGGACAGGGAAGATACACCGGGGAGCTGTTTTTT. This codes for CASSSGQGRYTGELFF.

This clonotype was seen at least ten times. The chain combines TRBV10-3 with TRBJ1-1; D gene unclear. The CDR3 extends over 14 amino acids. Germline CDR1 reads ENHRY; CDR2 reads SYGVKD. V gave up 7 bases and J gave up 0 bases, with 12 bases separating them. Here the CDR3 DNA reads TGTGCCATCACCGGGTCAGTACTGAACACTGAAGCTTTCTTT. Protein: CAITGSVLNTEAFF.

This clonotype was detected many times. CDR3 bases: TGCGCCAGCAGCCAAGGGGGGGGCTCCTACAATGAGCAGTTCTTC. It translates to CASSQGGGSYNEQFF. This rearrangement joins TRBV4-1 to TRBJ2-1, with TRBD2 identical over 7 bases. J was trimmed by 0 bases and V by 1 base; bases with no gene match: 0. CDR3 length equals 15 residues. Germline loops: CDR1 MGHRA, CDR2 YSYEKL.

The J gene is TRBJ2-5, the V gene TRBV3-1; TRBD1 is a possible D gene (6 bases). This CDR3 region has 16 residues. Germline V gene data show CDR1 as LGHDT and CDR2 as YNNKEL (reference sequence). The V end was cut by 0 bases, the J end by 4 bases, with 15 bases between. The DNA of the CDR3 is TGTGCCAGCAGCCAAGATGCCAGGGGCGGATCAGAGACCCAGTACTTC. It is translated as CASSQDARGGSETQYF.

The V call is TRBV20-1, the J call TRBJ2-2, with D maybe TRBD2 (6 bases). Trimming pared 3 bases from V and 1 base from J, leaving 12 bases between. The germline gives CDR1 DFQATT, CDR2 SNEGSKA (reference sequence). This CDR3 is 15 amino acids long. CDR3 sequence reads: CSASPLGGNTGELFF. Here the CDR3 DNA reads TGCAGTGCTAGCCCCCTCGGGGGGAACACCGGGGAGCTGTTTTTT.

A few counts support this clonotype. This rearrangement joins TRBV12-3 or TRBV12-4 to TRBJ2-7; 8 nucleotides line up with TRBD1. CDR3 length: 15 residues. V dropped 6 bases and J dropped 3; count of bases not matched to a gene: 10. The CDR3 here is CASRSGDRGLYEQYF. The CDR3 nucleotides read TGTGCCAGCAGATCGGGAGACAGGGGTCTCTACGAGCAGTACTTC.